This paragraph covers one T cell receptor (beta chain) sequence. Trimming cost V 5 bases and J 0 bases, with 17 bases left between them. The length of the CDR3 is 16 residues. CDR1 and CDR2 from the germline V gene are SGHRS and YFSETQ. This sample was taken from a study of CD8 T cells in Susac syndrome. Reverse transcription of roughly 0.5 to 1 ug RNA was carried out with random hexamers. TCRdb analysed the immunoSEQ multiplex PCR reads with MiXCR anew, one entry per CDR3 protein. The table lists about 200,000 distinct CDR3 sequences, 90% to 95% of them singletons. The sequence derives from a human donor in good health. The V and J genes are TRBV5-1 and TRBJ1-2; D gene ambiguous. Sequenced sample: CD4+ T cells from PBMCs. CDR3 DNA: TGCGCCAGCAGTTTAGACACCTCAGAAACTAACTATGGCTACACCTTC. This translates into CASSLDTSETNYGYTF. Together with reference TRBV5-1 and TRBJ1-2, the CDR3 gives the full variable domain: KAGVTQTPRYLIKTRGQQVTLSCSPISGHRSVSWYQQTPGQGLQFLFEYFSETQRNKGNFPGRFSGRQFSNSRSEMNVSTLELGDSALYLCASSLDTSETNYGYTFGSGTRLTVV.